This TCR beta chain emerged from a study of CD8+CD57+ T cells in acquired aplastic anemia (dated by TCRdb to the late 2010s). At the level of the whole study: On average, sorted CD4+ and CD8+ cells yielded 3.2 ug of extracted DNA, with a range of roughly 0.18 to 27.4 ug. CD8+CD57+ expansion was defined as frequency above the mean frequency observed in healthy subjects.

The patients picked for sequencing were ones in whom flow cytometry had shown an expansion of CD8+CD57+ cells. Every patient had a diagnosis of severe acquired aplastic anemia based on International Study of Aplastic Anemia and Agranulocytosis and Camitta criteria. No therapy had been received by the patients at the time of blood sampling. TCR repertoires of sorted CD4+ and CD8+ blood T cells from severe aplastic anemia patients and healthy subjects were deep-sequenced in the study. Patients were enrolled under clinicaltrials.gov protocols 00001620, 01623167, 00001397, 00071045, 00081523 and 00961064 in the USA. Ficoll-Paque density gradient centrifugation was used to isolate peripheral blood mononuclear cells. Before DNA extraction, CD4+ and CD8+ T cells were sorted with FACS or magnetic beads. Only one count was recorded for this clonotype. It lacks a known antigen. Per-base quality was not reported, and no clone a single base away is much larger than it. Weak support is all one read offers.

Broad study findings and their caveats: Roughly 30 CD8+ CDR3 sequences were shared between patients and controls but appeared highly expressed in patients and within their immunodominant clones. Between patients and healthy controls, no significant difference in CD8+ Simpson's diversity was found (P=0.060).

CDR1 is given as SEHNR and CDR2 as FQNEAQ, both from the germline V gene (reference sequence). Compared with germline, V lacks 1 base and J lacks 6 bases; bases without a gene match: 8. Measured from the cysteine to the phenylalanine, the CDR3 is 16 residues long. The kept DNA is CDR3 alone, 48 bases in frame from the first base. Profiling of TCR beta VDJ combinations and CDR3 sequences used genomic DNA as the template. TCR repertoire sequencing was run on an Illumina HiSeq 2000. In the source study's methods: Repertoires were assessed using TRBV/TRBJ rearrangement plots, CDR3 size and DJ length profiles, and Simpson's diversity index. Whichever DNA sequence was most abundant in the deep sequencing data was defined as the immunodominant clone. CDR3 amino acid sequences were screened for sharing across subjects and were compared with published repertoires and the VDJdb database. Using fastp trimming at Q25 and MiXCR clonotype assembly, TCRdb reanalyzed the public sequencing data and kept in-frame beta chains. CDR3 protein duplicates are merged, each entry listing the most common genes and DNA. Here the V and J calls rest on TCRdb's processing, not on the authors' analysis. A total of around 200,000 distinct CDR3 sequences appear in this sample, about 44% of them only once. The ten largest clones take up under 15% of the sample.

The sequence came from a human donor with aplastic anemia. The sequence links TRBV7-9 to TRBJ2-5; TRBD2 aligns with 10 central bases. Source material: sorted CD4+, CD8+, or CD8+CD57+ T cells (not recorded which) from PBMCs. The sequenced DNA: TGTGCCAGCAGCTTAGTTGCCAAGCGGGGGGGCAAGACCCAGTACTTC. This yields the protein CASSLVAKRGGKTQYF.